The present entry profiles one T cell receptor (beta chain) with its context. What it binds is not known. Per the germline V gene, CDR1 is SGHRS and CDR2 is YFSETQ. Losses at the gene ends were 3 bases for V and 0 bases for J; bases not matched to a gene: 2. The CDR3 consists of 14 residues. This entry is derived from a study of T-cell memory formation after mild COVID-19. Study in general: TCR clusters largely stayed donor specific.

Researchers used 5'RACE with constant-segment primers to make TCR alpha and TCR beta cDNA libraries that carry sample barcodes and UMIs. Each CDR3 protein is one row after TCRdb ran MiXCR on the 5' RACE reads. There are more than 200,000 distinct CDR3 sequences in the sample; about a sixth occur only once, and 3.5% lies in the top ten. Study outcomes and limitations: CD4/CD8 balance held among clones contracting day 15 to 85, and later expanders leaned CD4+.

Sequenced input: PBMCs or a T cell subset sorted from them (not recorded which). The chain couples TRBV5-1 to TRBJ1-1, with 7 bases that match TRBD1. This sequence was found in a man aged 18 to 29 who had mild COVID-19 (a few samples of this study predate the infection). Cell type and time point are not known. The CDR3 DNA sequence: TGCGCCAGCAGCTGGGACAGCTTGAACACTGAAGCTTTCTTT. This sequence encodes CASSWDSLNTEAFF.